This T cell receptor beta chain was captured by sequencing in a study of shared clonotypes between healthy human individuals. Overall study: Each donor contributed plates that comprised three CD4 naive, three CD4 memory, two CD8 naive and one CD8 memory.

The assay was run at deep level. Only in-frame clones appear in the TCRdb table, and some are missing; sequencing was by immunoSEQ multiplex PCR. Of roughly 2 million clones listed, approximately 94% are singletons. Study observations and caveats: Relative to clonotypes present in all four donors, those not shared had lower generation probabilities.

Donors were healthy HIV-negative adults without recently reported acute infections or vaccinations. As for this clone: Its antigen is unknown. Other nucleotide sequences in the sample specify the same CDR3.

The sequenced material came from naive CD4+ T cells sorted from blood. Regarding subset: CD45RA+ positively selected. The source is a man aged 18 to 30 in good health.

CDR3 DNA sequence: TGTGCCAGCAGTTACAGGGGGGGGGCCTACGAGCAGTACTTC. This gives the protein CASSYRGGAYEQYF. The rearrangement links TRBV6-5 to TRBJ2-7; D might be TRBD2 (7 bases). Germline CDR1 and CDR2: MNHEY and SVGAGI. CDR3 length: 14 amino acids. Trimming cost V 2 bases and J 2 bases, with 10 bases left between them.